These 3 T cell receptor beta chains came from one sample sequenced in a study of blood T cell repertoires in COVID-19. Assay: immunoSEQ multiplex PCR; the TCRdb copy retains only in-frame clones and omits some. The repertoire consists of 130,000 to 150,000 clones, with around four fifths occurring once and the leading ten covering around 40%. Sequencing was performed on peripheral blood. These receptors were obtained from a human donor in a cohort sampled during active COVID-19.

The chain recombines TRBV15 with TRBJ1-5; 8 nucleotides line up with TRBD1. Germline loops: CDR1 LNHNV, CDR2 YYDKDF (reference sequence). Trimming cost V 8 bases and J 2 bases; bases outside gene matches: 8. The CDR3 is 15 amino acids. CDR3 residues: CATLGTDRGNQPQHF. The CDR3 region has the DNA TGTGCCACCCTCGGGACGGACAGGGGCAATCAGCCCCAGCATTTT.

J is TRBJ1-5 and V is TRBV5-1; 8 positions match TRBD1. CDR1 is SGHRS, CDR2 YFSETQ, per germline. Trimming removed 6 bases from V and 5 bases from J; junction bases left unmatched: 4. The length of the CDR3 is 13 residues. CDR3 DNA sequence: TGCGCCAGCAACCACAGGGGGTATCAGCCCCAGCATTTT. Its protein is CASNHRGYQPQHF. The full variable domain, with the rest looked up from reference TRBV5-1 and TRBJ1-5, is KAGVTQTPRYLIKTRGQQVTLSCSPISGHRSVSWYQQTPGQGLQFLFEYFSETQRNKGNFPGRFSGRQFSNSRSEMNVSTLELGDSALYLCASNHRGYQPQHFGDGTRLSIL.

This clone has only one observation. CDR3 in DNA: TGTGCCAGCAGCACCCAGGGTACGGCTAATGAAAAACTGTTTTTT. Its protein product is CASSTQGTANEKLFF. The chain employs TRBV7-9 and TRBJ1-4; D might be TRBD1 (5 bases). The CDR3 spans 15 residues. Germline CDR1 and CDR2: SEHNR and FQNEAQ (reference sequence). The V end was cut by 5 bases, the J end by 3 bases, with 13 bases between.